This TCR beta chain stems from a study of beta chain features in type 1 diabetes. For this clone: The antigen is not known.

Germline lookup yields CDR1 SGHRS and CDR2 YFSETQ. Trimming took 2 bases from V and 5 from J, leaving 16 bases between them. CDR3 length equals 16 residues. Broader study findings: TCRB CDR3 length was moderately but significantly reduced in all four CD4+ subsets of Type 1 diabetes patients.

Every isolated RNA sample was fully reverse transcribed, so sequencing captured expressed TCRB transcripts. Here immunoSEQ multiplex PCR was the method, and the copy in TCRdb shows in-frame clones only, minus some. The table has approximately 44,000 clones, approximately 72% seen once. The TCR comes from a woman aged 18-29 years with type 1 diabetes. The chain links TRBV5-1 to TRBJ2-2; perhaps TRBD2 as D (6 bases). Sequenced sample: Tregs from blood. The CDR3 reads CASSLYPGGATGELFF. CDR3 bases: TGCGCCAGCAGCTTATACCCCGGGGGAGCTACCGGGGAGCTGTTTTTT.